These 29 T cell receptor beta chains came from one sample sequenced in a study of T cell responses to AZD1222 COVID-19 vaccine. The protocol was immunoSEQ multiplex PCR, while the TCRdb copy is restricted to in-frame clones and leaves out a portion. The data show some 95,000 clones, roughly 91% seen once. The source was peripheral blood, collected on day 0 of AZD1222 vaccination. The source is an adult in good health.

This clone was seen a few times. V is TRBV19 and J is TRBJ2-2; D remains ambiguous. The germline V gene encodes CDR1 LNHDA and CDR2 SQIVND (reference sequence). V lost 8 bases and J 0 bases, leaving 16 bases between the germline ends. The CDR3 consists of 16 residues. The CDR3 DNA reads TGTGCCAGTCTGGTAGGGCCGGGTTCGAACACCGGGGAGCTGTTTTTT. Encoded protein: CASLVGPGSNTGELFF.

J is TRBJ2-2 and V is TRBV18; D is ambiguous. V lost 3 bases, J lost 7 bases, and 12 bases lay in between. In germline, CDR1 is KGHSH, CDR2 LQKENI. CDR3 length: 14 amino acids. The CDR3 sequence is CASSPRPPDGELFF. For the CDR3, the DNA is TGTGCCAGCTCACCGCGGCCGCCGGACGGGGAGCTGTTTTTT. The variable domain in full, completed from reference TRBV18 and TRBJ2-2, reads NAGVMQNPRHLVRRRGQEARLRCSPMKGHSHVYWYRQLPEEGLKFMVYLQKENIIDESGMPKERFSAEFPKEGPSILRIQQVVRGDSAAYFCASSPRPPDGELFFGEGSRLTVL.

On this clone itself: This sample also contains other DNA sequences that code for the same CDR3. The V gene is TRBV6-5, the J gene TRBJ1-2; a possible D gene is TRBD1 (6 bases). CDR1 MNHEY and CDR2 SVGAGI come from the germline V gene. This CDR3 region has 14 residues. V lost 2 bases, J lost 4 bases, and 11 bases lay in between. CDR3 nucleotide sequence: TGTGCCAGCAGTTACGGGGGGCAGCCCTATGGCTACACCTTC. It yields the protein CASSYGGQPYGYTF.

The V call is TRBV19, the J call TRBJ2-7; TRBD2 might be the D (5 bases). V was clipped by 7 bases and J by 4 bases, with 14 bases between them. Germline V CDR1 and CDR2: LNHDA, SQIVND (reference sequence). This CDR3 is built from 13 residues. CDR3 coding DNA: TGTGCCAGTAACCCGGGAACCGTTTACGAGCAGTACTTC. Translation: CASNPGTVYEQYF.

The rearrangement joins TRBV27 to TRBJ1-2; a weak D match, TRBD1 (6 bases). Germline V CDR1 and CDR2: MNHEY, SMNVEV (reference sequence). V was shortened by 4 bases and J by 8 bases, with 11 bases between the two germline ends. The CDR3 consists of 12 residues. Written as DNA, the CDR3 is TGTGCCAGCAGTTCAGGGGTCTGGGGCTACACCTTC. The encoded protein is CASSSGVWGYTF.

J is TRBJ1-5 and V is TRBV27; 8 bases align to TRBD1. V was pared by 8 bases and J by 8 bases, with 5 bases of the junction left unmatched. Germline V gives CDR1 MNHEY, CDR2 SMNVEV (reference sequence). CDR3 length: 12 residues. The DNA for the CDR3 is TGTGCCAGCGGACAGGGCATCAAGCCCCAGCATTTT. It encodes CASGQGIKPQHF.

The CDR3 DNA follows: TGTGCCAGCATGGCCCTAGCGGGGTCCGGGGAGCTGTTTTTT. The encoded protein is CASMALAGSGELFF. This rearrangement joins TRBV2 to TRBJ2-2; TRBD2 matches 9 bases. The junction had 6 bases not matched to a gene; V was cut back by 7 bases and J by 6 bases. The germline gives CDR1 SNHLY, CDR2 FYNNEI. CDR3 length: 14 amino acids. The full variable domain, its missing parts supplied by reference TRBV2 and TRBJ2-2, is EPEVTQTPSHQVTQMGQEVILRCVPISNHLYFYWYRQILGQKVEFLVSFYNNEISEKSEIFDDQFSVERPDGSNFTLKIRSTKLEDSAMYFCASMALAGSGELFFGEGSRLTVL.

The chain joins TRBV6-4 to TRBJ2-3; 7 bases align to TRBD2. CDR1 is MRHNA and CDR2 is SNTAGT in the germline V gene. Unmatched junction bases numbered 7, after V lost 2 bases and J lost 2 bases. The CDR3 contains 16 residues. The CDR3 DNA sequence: TGTGCCAGCAGTGACAAAGGAGGACTAGACACAGATACGCAGTATTTT. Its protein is CASSDKGGLDTDTQYF.

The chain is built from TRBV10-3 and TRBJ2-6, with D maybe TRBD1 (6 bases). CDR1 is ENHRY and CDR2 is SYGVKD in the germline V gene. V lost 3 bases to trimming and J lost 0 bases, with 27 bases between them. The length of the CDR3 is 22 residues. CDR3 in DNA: TGTGCCATCAGTGATTTCCGCCGGGACAATATGATCCTGGCCTCTGGGGCCAACGTCCTGACTTTC. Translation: CAISDFRRDNMILASGANVLTF.

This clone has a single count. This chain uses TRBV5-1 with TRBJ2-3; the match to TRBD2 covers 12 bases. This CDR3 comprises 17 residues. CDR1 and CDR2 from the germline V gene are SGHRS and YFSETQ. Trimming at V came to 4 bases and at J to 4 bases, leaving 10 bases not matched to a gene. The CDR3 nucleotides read TGCGCCAGCAGCCCCAAACTAGCGGGGGGCAGCCCAGATACGCAGTATTTT. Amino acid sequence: CASSPKLAGGSPDTQYF.

The CDR3 reads CASSLSHPTGPSYGYTF. CDR3 nucleotide sequence: TGTGCCAGCAGTTTATCCCACCCGACGGGACCGAGCTATGGCTACACCTTC. The chain recombines TRBV27 with TRBJ1-2; D is possibly TRBD1 (5 bases). Germline V gene sequence: CDR1 MNHEY, CDR2 SMNVEV (reference sequence). The V end was cut by 0 bases, the J end by 4 bases, with 18 bases between. The CDR3 contains 17 residues.

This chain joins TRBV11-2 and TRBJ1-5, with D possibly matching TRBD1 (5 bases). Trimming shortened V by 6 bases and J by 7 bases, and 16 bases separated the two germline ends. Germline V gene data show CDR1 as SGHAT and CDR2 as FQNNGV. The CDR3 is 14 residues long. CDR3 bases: TGTGCCAGCAGTTCTATCCGGGACCGACAGCCCCAGCATTTT. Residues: CASSSIRDRQPQHF.

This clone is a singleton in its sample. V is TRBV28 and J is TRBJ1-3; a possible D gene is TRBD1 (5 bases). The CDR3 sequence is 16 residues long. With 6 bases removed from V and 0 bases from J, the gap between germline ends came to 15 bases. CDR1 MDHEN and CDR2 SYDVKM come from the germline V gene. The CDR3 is CASRKSGTVSGNTIYF. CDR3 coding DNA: TGTGCCAGCAGAAAATCCGGGACCGTCTCTGGAAACACCATATATTTT.

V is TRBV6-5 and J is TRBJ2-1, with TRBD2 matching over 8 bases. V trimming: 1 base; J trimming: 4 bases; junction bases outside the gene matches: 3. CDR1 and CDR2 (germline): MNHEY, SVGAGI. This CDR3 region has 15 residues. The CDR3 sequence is CASSYYAGGYNEQFF. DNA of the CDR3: TGTGCCAGCAGTTACTATGCGGGGGGATACAATGAGCAGTTCTTC.

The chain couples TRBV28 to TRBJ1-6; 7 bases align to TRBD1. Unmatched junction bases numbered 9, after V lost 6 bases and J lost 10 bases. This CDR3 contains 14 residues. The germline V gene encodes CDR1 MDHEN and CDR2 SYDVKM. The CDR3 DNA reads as TGTGCCAGCAGGACGACAGGGTTGGGGTCACCCCTCCACTTT. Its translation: CASRTTGLGSPLHF.

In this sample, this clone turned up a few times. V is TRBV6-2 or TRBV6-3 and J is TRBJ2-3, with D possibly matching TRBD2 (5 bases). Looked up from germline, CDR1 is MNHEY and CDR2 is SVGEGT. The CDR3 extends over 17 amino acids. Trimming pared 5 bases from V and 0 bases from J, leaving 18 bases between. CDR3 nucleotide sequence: TGTGCCAGCAGTAACCCCGGGAACGCCGCTAGCACAGATACGCAGTATTTT. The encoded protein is CASSNPGNAASTDTQYF.

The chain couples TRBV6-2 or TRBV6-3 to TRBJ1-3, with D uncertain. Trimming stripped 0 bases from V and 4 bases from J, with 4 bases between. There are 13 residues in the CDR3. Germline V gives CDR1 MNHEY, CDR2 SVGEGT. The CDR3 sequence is CASSYSPGNTIYF. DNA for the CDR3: TGTGCCAGCAGTTACTCCCCAGGAAACACCATATATTTT.

CDR3 in amino acids: CASSSHLPDGGNTIYF. CDR3 nucleotide sequence: TGTGCCAGCAGCTCGCATCTCCCGGACGGTGGAAACACCATATATTTT. The rearrangement links TRBV13 to TRBJ1-3; D call uncertain. V was shortened by 4 bases and J by 3 bases, with 16 bases between the two germline ends. The CDR3 sequence is 16 residues long. Germline V lookup: CDR1 PRHDT, CDR2 FYEKMQ (reference sequence).

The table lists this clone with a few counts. CDR3 loop: CASSPLTNNEQFF. The CDR3 bases are TGTGCCAGCTCACCACTGACTAACAATGAGCAGTTCTTC. The rearrangement links TRBV18 to TRBJ2-1; a possible D gene is TRBD2 (5 bases). Germline-derived CDR1 and CDR2 are KGHSH and LQKENI. V lost 1 base and J 5 bases, leaving 6 bases between the germline ends. The CDR3 runs 13 residues.

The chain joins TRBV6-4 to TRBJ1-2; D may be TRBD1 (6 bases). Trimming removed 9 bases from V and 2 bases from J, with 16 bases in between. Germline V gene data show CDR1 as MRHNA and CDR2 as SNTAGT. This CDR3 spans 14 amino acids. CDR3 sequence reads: CARVNRELNYGYTF. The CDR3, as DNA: TGTGCCAGGGTGAACAGGGAATTAAACTATGGCTACACCTTC.

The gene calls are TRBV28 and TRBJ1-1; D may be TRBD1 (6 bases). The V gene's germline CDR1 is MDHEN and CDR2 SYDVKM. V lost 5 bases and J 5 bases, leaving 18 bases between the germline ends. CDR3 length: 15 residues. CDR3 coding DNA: TGTGCCAGCAGTCCTGTCGAAGTGAGGGGGACTGAAGCTTTCTTT. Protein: CASSPVEVRGTEAFF.

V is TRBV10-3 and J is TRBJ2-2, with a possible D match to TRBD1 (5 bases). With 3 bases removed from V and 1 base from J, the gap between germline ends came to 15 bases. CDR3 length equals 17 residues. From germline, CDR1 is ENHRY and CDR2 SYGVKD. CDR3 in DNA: TGTGCCATCAGTGAAGCCCAGGGAACAGGGAACACCGGGGAGCTGTTTTTT. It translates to CAISEAQGTGNTGELFF.

The CDR3 DNA reads TGTGCCAGCAGTAACAGGGCACTAGCATTATGGGAGACCCAGTACTTC. This gives the protein CASSNRALALWETQYF. The V call is TRBV11-2, the J call TRBJ2-5; D tentatively fits TRBD1 or TRBD2 (6 bases each). V lost 6 bases and J lost 5, with 22 bases in between. This CDR3 has 16 residues. Germline loops: CDR1 SGHAT, CDR2 FQNNGV.

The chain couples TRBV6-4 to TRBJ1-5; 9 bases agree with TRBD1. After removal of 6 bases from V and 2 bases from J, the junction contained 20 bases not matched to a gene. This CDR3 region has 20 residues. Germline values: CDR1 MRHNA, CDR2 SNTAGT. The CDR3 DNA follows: TGTGCCAGCAGGGGTCTCGGCTCCGGGACAGGGATTTTGGGCAATCAGCCCCAGCATTTT. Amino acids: CASRGLGSGTGILGNQPQHF.

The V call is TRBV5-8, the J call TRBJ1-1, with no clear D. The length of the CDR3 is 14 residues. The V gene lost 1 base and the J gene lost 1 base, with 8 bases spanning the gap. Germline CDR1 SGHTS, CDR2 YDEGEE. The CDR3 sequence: CASSLTRANTEAFF. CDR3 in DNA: TGTGCCAGCAGCTTGACCCGAGCGAACACTGAAGCTTTCTTT.

The chain's CDR3 is CASSFDRYGYTF. In nucleotides, the CDR3 is TGTGCCAGCAGCTTCGACCGCTATGGCTACACCTTC. The chain has TRBV7-9 and TRBJ1-2; D gene ambiguous. The V gene lost 3 bases and the J gene lost 4 bases, with 6 bases spanning the gap. Germline V gene lookup returns CDR1 SEHNR and CDR2 FQNEAQ (reference sequence). This CDR3 spans 12 amino acids.

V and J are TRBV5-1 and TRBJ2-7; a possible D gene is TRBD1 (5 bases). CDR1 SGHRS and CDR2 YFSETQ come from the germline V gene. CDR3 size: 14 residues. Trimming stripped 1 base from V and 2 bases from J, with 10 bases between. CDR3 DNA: TGCGCCAGCAGCTTGACGGCAGGGACCTACGAGCAGTACTTC. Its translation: CASSLTAGTYEQYF.

This CDR3 is CASSRLANLQETQYF. Here the CDR3 DNA reads TGTGCCAGCAGCAGACTAGCGAATCTCCAAGAGACCCAGTACTTC. The chain carries TRBV7-9 and TRBJ2-5; 8 bases line up with TRBD2. CDR1 is SEHNR and CDR2 is FQNEAQ in the germline V gene (reference sequence). The CDR3 covers 15 residues. V lost 5 bases, J lost 1 base, and 6 bases stayed unmatched.

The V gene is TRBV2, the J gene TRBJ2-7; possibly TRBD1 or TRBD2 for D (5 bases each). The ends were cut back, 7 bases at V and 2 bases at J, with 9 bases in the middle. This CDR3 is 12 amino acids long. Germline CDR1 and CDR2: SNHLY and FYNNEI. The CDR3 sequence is CASKEGTYEQYF. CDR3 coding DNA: TGTGCCAGCAAAGAGGGGACCTACGAGCAGTACTTC. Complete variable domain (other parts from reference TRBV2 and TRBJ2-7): EPEVTQTPSHQVTQMGQEVILRCVPISNHLYFYWYRQILGQKVEFLVSFYNNEISEKSEIFDDQFSVERPDGSNFTLKIRSTKLEDSAMYFCASKEGTYEQYFGPGTRLTVT.